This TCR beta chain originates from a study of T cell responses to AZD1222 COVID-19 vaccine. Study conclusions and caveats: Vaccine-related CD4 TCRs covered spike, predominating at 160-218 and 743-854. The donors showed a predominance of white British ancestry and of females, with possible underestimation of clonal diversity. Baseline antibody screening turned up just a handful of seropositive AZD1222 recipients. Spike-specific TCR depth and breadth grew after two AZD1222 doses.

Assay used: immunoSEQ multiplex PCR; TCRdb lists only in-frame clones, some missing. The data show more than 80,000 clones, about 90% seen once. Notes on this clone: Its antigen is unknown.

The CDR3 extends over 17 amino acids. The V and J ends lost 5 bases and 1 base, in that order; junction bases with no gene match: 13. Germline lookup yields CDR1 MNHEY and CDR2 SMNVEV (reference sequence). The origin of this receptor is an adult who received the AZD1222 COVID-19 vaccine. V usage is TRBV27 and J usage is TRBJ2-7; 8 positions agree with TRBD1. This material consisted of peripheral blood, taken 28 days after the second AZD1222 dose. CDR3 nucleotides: TGTGCCAGCAGTAGAGACCAGGGGGCCGGGGGATCCTACGAGCAGTACTTC. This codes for CASSRDQGAGGSYEQYF.